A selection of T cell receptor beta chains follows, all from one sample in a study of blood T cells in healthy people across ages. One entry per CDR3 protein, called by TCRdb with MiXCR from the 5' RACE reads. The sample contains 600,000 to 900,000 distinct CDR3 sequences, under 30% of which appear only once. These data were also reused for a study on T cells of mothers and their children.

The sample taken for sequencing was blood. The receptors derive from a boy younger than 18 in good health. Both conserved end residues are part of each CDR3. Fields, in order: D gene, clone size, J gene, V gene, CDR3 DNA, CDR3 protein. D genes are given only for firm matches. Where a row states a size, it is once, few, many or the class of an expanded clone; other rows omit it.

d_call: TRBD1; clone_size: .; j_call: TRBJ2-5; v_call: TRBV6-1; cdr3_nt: TGTGCCAGCAGTGAAGCGGGGACAGGGGTAGAGACCCAGTACTTC; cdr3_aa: CASSEAGTGVETQYF
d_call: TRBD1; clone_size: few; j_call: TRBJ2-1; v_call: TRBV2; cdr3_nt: TGTGCCAGCAGTGGGGACAGGGTGGGCAATGAGCAGTTCTTC; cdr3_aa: CASSGDRVGNEQFF
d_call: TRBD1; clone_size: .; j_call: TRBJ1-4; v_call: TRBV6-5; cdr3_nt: TGTGCCAGCGGCAGACAGGGGGGTAATGAAAAACTGTTTTTT; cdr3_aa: CASGRQGGNEKLFF
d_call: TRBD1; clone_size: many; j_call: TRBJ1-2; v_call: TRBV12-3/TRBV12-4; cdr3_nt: TGTGCCAGCAGTCCGGGACAGCGGGACTATGGCTACACCTTC; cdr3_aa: CASSPGQRDYGYTF
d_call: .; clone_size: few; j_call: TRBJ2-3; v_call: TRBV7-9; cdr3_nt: TGTGCCAGCAGCTTCTCGGGGGCCACAGATACGCAGTATTTT; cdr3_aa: CASSFSGATDTQYF
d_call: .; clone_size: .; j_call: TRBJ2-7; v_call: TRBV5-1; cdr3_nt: TGCGCCAGCAGCTTGGCGCGACCAGGGGAGCAGTACTTC; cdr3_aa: CASSLARPGEQYF
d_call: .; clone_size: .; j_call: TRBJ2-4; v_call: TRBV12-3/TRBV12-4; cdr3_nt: TGTGCCAGCAGTCAGGACTTAGCCAAAAACATTCAGTACTTC; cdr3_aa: CASSQDLAKNIQYF
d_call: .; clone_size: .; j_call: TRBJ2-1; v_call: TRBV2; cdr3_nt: TGTGCCAGCAGTGACCTGACCCTGGCTGAGCAGTTCTTC; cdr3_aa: CASSDLTLAEQFF
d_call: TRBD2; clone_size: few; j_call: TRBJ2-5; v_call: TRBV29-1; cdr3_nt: TGCAGCCCAGCGGGGGCAGATTCTACCCAGTACTTC; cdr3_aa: CSPAGADSTQYF
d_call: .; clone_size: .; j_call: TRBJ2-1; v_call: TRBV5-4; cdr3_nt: TGTGCCAGCACCTTCTTTAATAATGAGCAGTTCTTC; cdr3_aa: CASTFFNNEQFF
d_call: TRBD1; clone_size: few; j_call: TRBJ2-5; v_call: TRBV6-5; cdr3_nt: TGTGCCAGCAGGCGCACGGACAGGGCGGTAGAGACCCAGTACTTC; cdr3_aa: CASRRTDRAVETQYF
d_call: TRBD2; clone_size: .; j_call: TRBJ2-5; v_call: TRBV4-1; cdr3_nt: TGCGCCAGCAGCCAAATGGCGGGGGTGTTACAAGAGACCCAGTACTTC; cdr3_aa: CASSQMAGVLQETQYF
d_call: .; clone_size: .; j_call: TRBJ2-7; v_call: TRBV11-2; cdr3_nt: TGTGCCAGCAGCCCTCCTCGGACAGCGTCCTACGAGCAGTACTTC; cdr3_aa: CASSPPRTASYEQYF
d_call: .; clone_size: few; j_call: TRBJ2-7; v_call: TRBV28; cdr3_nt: TGTGCCAGCAGCCTCTTAGGCAAGTACGAGCAGTACTTC; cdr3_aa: CASSLLGKYEQYF
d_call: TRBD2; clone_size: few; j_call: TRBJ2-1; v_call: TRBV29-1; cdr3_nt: TGCAGCGCCGTATCTAGCGGTTACAATGAGCAGTTCTTC; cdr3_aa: CSAVSSGYNEQFF
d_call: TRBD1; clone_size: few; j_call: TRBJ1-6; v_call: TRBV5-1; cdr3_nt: TGCGCCAGCAGCTTGGCCCAGGGGGCGAGACCCCTCCACTTT; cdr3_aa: CASSLAQGARPLHF
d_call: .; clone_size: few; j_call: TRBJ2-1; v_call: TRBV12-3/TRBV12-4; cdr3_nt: TGTGCCAGCGGTATTATCGTGAATGAGCAGTTCTTC; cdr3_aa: CASGIIVNEQFF
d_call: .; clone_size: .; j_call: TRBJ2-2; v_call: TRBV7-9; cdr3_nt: TGTGCCAGCAGCCTATGGGGGCCGAACACCGGGGAGCTGTTTTTT; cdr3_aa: CASSLWGPNTGELFF
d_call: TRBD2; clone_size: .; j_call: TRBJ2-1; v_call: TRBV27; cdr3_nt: TGTGCCAGCAGTTTGTACCAGCGGGGGGGAGAGCAGTTCTTC; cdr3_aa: CASSLYQRGGEQFF
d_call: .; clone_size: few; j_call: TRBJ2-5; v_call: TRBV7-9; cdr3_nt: TGTGCCAGCAGCCGCTCGGGCAGCCAAGAGACCCAGTACTTC; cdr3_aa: CASSRSGSQETQYF
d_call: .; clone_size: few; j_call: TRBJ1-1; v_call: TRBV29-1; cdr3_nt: TGCAGCGTTGAAGTCCGCGCCGGGGGGACTGAAGCTTTCTTT; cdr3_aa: CSVEVRAGGTEAFF
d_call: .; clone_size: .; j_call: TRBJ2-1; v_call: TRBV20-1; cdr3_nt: TGCAGTGCTCTGGGGTACAATGAGCAGTTCTTC; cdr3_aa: CSALGYNEQFF
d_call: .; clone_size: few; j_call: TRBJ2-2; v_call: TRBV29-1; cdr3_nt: TGCAGCGTTGGCAGTTTTGGCGGGGAGCTGTTTTTT; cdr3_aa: CSVGSFGGELFF
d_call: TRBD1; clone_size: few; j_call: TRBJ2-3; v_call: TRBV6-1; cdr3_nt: TGTGCCAGCAGTGGGAGACAGGGGGCAACAGATACGCAGTATTTT; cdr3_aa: CASSGRQGATDTQYF
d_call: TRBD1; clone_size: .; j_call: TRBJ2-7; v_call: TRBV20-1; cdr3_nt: TGCAGTGCGCCGGACAGGACTCTAGGCGAGCAGTACTTC; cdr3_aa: CSAPDRTLGEQYF
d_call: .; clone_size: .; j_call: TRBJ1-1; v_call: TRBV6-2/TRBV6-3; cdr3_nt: TGTGCCAGCAGTAGAAGCGAATTCGGGACTGAAGCTTTCTTT; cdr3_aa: CASSRSEFGTEAFF
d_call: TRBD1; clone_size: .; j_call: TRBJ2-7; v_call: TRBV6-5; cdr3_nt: TGTGCCAGCAGTTACGACAGGGAATTGGGCGAGCAGTACTTC; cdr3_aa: CASSYDRELGEQYF
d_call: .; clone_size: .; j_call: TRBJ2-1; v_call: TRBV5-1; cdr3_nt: TGCGCCAGCAGCTTGGATGGCAGGGGCAATGAGCAGTTCTTC; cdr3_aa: CASSLDGRGNEQFF
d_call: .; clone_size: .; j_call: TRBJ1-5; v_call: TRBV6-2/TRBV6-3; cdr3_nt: TGTGCCAGCAGCCCCAGGGCAGGCGATAGCAATCAGCCCCAGCATTTT; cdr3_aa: CASSPRAGDSNQPQHF
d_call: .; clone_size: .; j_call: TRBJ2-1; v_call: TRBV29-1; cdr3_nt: TGCAGCGTTGAAGATCAGCGGGGGGACAGGAATGAGCAGTTCTTC; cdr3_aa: CSVEDQRGDRNEQFF
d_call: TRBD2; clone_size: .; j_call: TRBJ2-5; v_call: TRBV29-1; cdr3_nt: TGCAGCGGGAATAGCGGGGGGGCAAAAGAGACCCAGTACTTC; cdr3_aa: CSGNSGGAKETQYF
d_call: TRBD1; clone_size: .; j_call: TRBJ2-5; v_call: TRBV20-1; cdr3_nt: TGCAGTGCTAGAGTTCCGGGACAGGGACTTCCCCAGTACTTC; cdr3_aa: CSARVPGQGLPQYF
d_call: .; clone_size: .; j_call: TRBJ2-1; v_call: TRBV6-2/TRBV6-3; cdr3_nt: TGTGCCAGCAGTTATAACGTCGCAGGTGAGCAGTTCTTC; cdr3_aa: CASSYNVAGEQFF
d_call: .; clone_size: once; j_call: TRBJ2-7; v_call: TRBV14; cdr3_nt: TGTGCCAGCAGCCCCTCCTGGCGCGAGCAGTACTTC; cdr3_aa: CASSPSWREQYF
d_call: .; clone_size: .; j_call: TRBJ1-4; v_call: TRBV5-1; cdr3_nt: TGCGTCAGCAGCTTGGCCGATAAAGGACGTAATGAAAAACTGTTTTTT; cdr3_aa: CVSSLADKGRNEKLFF
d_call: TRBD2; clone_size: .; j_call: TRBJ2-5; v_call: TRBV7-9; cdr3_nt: TGTGCCAGCAGCTTACAGGGACTAGCGGGCCAAGAGACCCAGTACTTC; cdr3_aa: CASSLQGLAGQETQYF
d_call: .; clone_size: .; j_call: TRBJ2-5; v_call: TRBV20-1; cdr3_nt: TGCAGTGCCCGGGACGACCAAGAGACCCAGTACTTC; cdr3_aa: CSARDDQETQYF
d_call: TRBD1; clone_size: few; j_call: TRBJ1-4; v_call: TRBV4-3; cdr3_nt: TGCGCCAGCAGCCATTTTTCCCAGGGGGCTAATGAAAAACTGTTTTTT; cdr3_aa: CASSHFSQGANEKLFF
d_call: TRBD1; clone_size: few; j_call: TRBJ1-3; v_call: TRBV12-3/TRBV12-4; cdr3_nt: TGTGCCAGCACCGCAAGAACAGGGGACACCATATATTTT; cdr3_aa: CASTARTGDTIYF
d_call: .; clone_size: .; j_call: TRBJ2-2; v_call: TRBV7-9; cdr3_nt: TGTGCCAGCAGCTTTGTCACGGAGAACACCGGGGAGCTGTTTTTT; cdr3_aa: CASSFVTENTGELFF
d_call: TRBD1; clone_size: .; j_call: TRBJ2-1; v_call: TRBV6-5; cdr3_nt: TGTGCCAGCAGCTCCCCCGGGACAGGAAAAAATGAGCAGTTCTTC; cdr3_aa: CASSSPGTGKNEQFF
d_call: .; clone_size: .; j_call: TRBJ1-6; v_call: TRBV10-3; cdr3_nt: TGTGCCATCAGTGAGACTGGACAGACCAATTCACCCCTCCACTTT; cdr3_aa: CAISETGQTNSPLHF
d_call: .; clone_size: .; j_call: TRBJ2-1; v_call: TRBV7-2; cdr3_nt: TGTGCCAGCACCCCGGGGGGCGGGTACAATGAGCAGTTCTTC; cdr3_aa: CASTPGGGYNEQFF
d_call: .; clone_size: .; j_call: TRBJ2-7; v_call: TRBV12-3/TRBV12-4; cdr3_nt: TGTGCCAGCAGTTCACGGGGCCCCCAGTACTTC; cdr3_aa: CASSSRGPQYF
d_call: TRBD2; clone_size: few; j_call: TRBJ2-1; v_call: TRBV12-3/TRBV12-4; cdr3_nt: TGTGCCAGCAACACCGGGACTAGCGGTGAGAAGCAGTTCTTC; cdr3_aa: CASNTGTSGEKQFF
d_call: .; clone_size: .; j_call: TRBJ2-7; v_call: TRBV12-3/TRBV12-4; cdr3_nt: TGTGCCAGCAGGCCGGCGGGAACCTACGAGCAGTACTTC; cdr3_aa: CASRPAGTYEQYF
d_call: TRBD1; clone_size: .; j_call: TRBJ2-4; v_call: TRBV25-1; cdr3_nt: TGTGCCAGCAGTGAATTGGGACAGGGGAATTACATTCAGTACTTC; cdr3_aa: CASSELGQGNYIQYF
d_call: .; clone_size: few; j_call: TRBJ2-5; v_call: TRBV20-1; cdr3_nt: TGCAGTGCTAGGAACTGGGAGGAGACCCAGTACTTC; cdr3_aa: CSARNWEETQYF